Each of the 7 T cell receptor beta chains below was sequenced from the same sample in a study of molecular identifiers for immune sequencing clone quantification. Via MiXCR, TCRdb re-called the PCR reads, giving one row per CDR3 protein. The data hold some 8,500 distinct CDR3 sequences, with roughly an eighth observed a single time. The sequencing input was naive CD8+ T cells from blood, with Jurkat cell RNA spiked in. Described subset: FACS-sorted CD8+CD4-CCR7+CD45RA+ naive T cells. The receptor source for this set is a human donor in good health. Some libraries in this study had Jurkat cell RNA spiked in.

This clonotype was seen repeatedly, ten times or more. This sequence joins TRBV6-1 and TRBJ2-1; 8 nucleotides agree with TRBD2. The junction had 9 bases not matched to a gene; V was cut back by 9 bases and J by 2 bases. Germline V gives CDR1 MNHNS, CDR2 SASEGT. This CDR3 spans 15 amino acids. The CDR3 DNA sequence: TGTGCCAGTGCTCAAGCGGGAGTCCCCTACAATGAGCAGTTCTTC. Encoded protein: CASAQAGVPYNEQFF.

The V gene is TRBV19, the J gene TRBJ2-7; D is undetermined. The germline V gene encodes CDR1 LNHDA and CDR2 SQIVND (reference sequence). The CDR3 is made up of 12 amino acids. The CDR3 coding sequence is TGTGCGTGTTCCCTATCCAAAGACGAGCAGTACTTC. Its protein product is CACSLSKDEQYF.

This clonotype is medium-sized within its sample. The rearrangement links TRBV7-3 to TRBJ1-5; D gene uncertain. The V and J ends lost 2 bases and 9 bases respectively, with 14 bases between them. Per germline, CDR1 SGHTA and CDR2 FQGTGA. This CDR3 region has 14 residues. The CDR3 reads CASSLFTLVRPQHF. CDR3 sequence (DNA): TGTGCCAGCAGCTTATTCACTCTCGTCCGGCCCCAGCATTTT. The entire variable domain, with the rest obtained from reference TRBV7-3 and TRBJ1-5, is as follows: GAGVSQTPSNKVTEKGKYVELRCDPISGHTALYWYRQSLGQGPEFLIYFQGTGAADDSGLPNDRFFAVRPEGSVSTLKIQRTERGDSAVYLCASSLFTLVRPQHFGDGTRLSIL.

This clonotype has only a few counts. A much bigger clone sits one base away, suggesting this may be a read error. V and J are TRBV28 and TRBJ2-7, with a weak D call TRBD2 (7 bases). CDR3 length: 18 amino acids. Germline V gives CDR1 MDHEN, CDR2 SYDVKM. V was clipped by 3 bases and J by 6 bases, with 27 bases between them. DNA for the CDR3: TGTGCCAGCAGTTTTCGTACTAGGGGGGGGGGGGGGGGGCTCGAGCAGTACTTC. It yields the protein CASSFRTRGGGGGLEQYF.

This rearrangement joins TRBV13 to TRBJ2-7; maybe TRBD2 (6 bases). Germline lookup yields CDR1 PRHDT and CDR2 FYEKMQ (reference sequence). V was shortened by 1 base and J by 3 bases, with 10 bases between the two germline ends. This CDR3 contains 14 residues. The CDR3 region is CASSLAGAVYEQYF. The CDR3 DNA reads TGTGCCAGCAGCTTAGCGGGAGCTGTCTACGAGCAGTACTTC.

By share of the sample, this clonotype is medium-sized. The chain employs TRBV30 and TRBJ2-7; D not certain. The V gene's germline CDR1 is GTSNPN and CDR2 SVGIG (reference sequence). The CDR3 length is 12 residues. V was trimmed by 0 bases and J by 7 bases, leaving 10 bases between them. CDR3 protein: CAWSVGREEQYF. The CDR3, as DNA: TGTGCCTGGAGTGTGGGTAGGGAAGAGCAGTACTTC.

Turning to this clonotype: Germline and junction disagree at one end, which may indicate a read error. This chain joins TRBV18 and TRBJ2-1; D is possibly TRBD1 (5 bases). The CDR3 consists of 14 residues. Germline-derived CDR1 and CDR2 are KGHSH and LQKENI. The CDR3 coding sequence is TGTGCCAGCTCACCTGCAGGGTTTGGCGATGAGCAGCTCTTC. As protein: CASSPAGFGDEQLF.